A selection of T cell receptor beta chains follows, all from one sample in a study of early T cells in non-severe SARS-CoV-2 infection. One entry per CDR3 protein, called by TCRdb with MiXCR from the 5' RACE reads. The sample consists of 25,000 to 40,000 distinct CDR3 sequences, approximately 4.4% of them appearing once. Sequenced input: whole blood. The receptor set was obtained from an adult who was a healthcare worker with PCR-confirmed SARS-CoV-2 infection or an uninfected control (not recorded which). The CDR3 runs from the conserved cysteine through the conserved F or W. D genes are given only for firm matches. The size field is filled for only some rows; it gives once, few, many or a size class.

j_call: TRBJ2-7; clone_size: few; v_call: TRBV13; d_call: NA; cdr3_aa: CASSLDGRAYEQYF; cdr3_nt: TGTGCCAGCAGCTTAGACGGCAGAGCCTACGAGCAGTACTTC
j_call: TRBJ1-1; clone_size: medium-sized; v_call: TRBV7-2; d_call: NA; cdr3_aa: CASSFLGYTEAFF; cdr3_nt: TGTGCCAGCAGCTTTTTGGGGTACACTGAAGCTTTCTTT
j_call: TRBJ2-3; clone_size: few; v_call: TRBV3-1; d_call: TRBD2; cdr3_aa: CASSPHEELAGTDTQYF; cdr3_nt: TGTGCCAGCAGCCCCCACGAGGAGCTAGCGGGCACAGATACGCAGTATTTT
j_call: TRBJ2-2; clone_size: many; v_call: TRBV7-3; d_call: NA; cdr3_aa: CASRLSTSGELFF; cdr3_nt: TGTGCCAGCAGACTAAGTACAAGCGGGGAGCTGTTTTTT
j_call: TRBJ1-3; clone_size: NA; v_call: TRBV6-6; d_call: NA; cdr3_aa: CASSLSLDTSGNTIYF; cdr3_nt: TGTGCCAGCAGTCTCTCTCTGGACACCTCTGGAAACACCATATATTTT
j_call: TRBJ1-2; clone_size: many; v_call: TRBV7-9; d_call: NA; cdr3_aa: CASSVAGASGYGYTF; cdr3_nt: TGTGCCAGCAGCGTAGCCGGAGCAAGCGGCTATGGCTACACCTTC
j_call: TRBJ1-5; clone_size: many; v_call: TRBV13; d_call: NA; cdr3_aa: CASSTRSLQPQHF; cdr3_nt: TGTGCCAGCAGCACCCGATCGCTGCAGCCCCAGCATTTT
j_call: TRBJ2-3; clone_size: many; v_call: TRBV3-1; d_call: TRBD2; cdr3_aa: CASSQDGAGGPDTQYF; cdr3_nt: TGTGCCAGCAGCCAAGATGGGGCGGGGGGGCCAGATACGCAGTATTTT
j_call: TRBJ1-1; clone_size: NA; v_call: TRBV4-1; d_call: NA; cdr3_aa: CASSQVPGRDTEAFF; cdr3_nt: TGCGCCAGCAGCCAAGTTCCAGGGCGGGACACTGAAGCTTTCTTT
j_call: TRBJ2-1; clone_size: many; v_call: TRBV2; d_call: NA; cdr3_aa: CASSDVGLVEQFF; cdr3_nt: TGTGCCAGCAGTGATGTGGGGTTGGTTGAGCAGTTCTTC
j_call: TRBJ2-7; clone_size: many; v_call: TRBV3-1; d_call: TRBD2; cdr3_aa: CASSQFMSSGGNPYEQYF; cdr3_nt: TGTGCCAGCAGCCAATTCATGTCGAGCGGGGGGAATCCCTACGAGCAGTACTTC
j_call: TRBJ2-5; clone_size: NA; v_call: TRBV12-3/TRBV12-4; d_call: NA; cdr3_aa: CASSRKGGQETQYF; cdr3_nt: TGTGCCAGCAGTCGCAAAGGGGGGCAAGAGACCCAGTACTTC